The rows below give T cell receptor beta chains drawn from one sample of a study of cytomegalovirus exposure and HLA in healthy donors. Profiling relied on immunoSEQ multiplex PCR, and the TCRdb table lists in-frame clones only, not all of them. The data hold 85,000 to 100,000 clones, with just under 70% observed a single time. Sequencing was carried out using PBMCs. Source of these receptors: a man in his forties or fifties in good health and CMV-seronegative. The CDR3 runs from the conserved cysteine through the conserved F or W. The D gene is left open where the match is weak. Clone sizes are given selectively: once, few, many, or a class where the clone is expanded.

. TRBJ1-5 TRBV18 . TGTGCCAGCTCACCCACGGCGGCGGGGCCCCAGCATTTT CASSPTAAGPQHF
TRBD2 TRBJ2-1 TRBV4-1 . TGCGCCAGCAGCGGCGGACTAGCGGGGGTATACAATGAGCAGTTCTTC CASSGGLAGVYNEQFF
. TRBJ2-5 TRBV10-3 . TGTGCCATCAGGCCGGGAATTGAAGAGACCCAGTACTTC CAIRPGIEETQYF
TRBD1 TRBJ1-1 TRBV5-6 . TGTGCCAGCAGCTTTACAGGGGGCACTGAAGCTTTCTTT CASSFTGGTEAFF
. TRBJ1-3 TRBV13 . TGTGCCAGCAGCCCACTTAACTATCGCGGAAACACCATATATTTT CASSPLNYRGNTIYF
TRBD1 TRBJ1-1 TRBV18 . TGTGCCAGCTCACGTGGACAGGGGGGGATGAACACTGAAGCTTTCTTT CASSRGQGGMNTEAFF
. TRBJ2-5 TRBV5-1 medium-sized TGCGCCAGCAGCGCGAGGGCAAAGCAAGAGACCCAGTACTTC CASSARAKQETQYF
. TRBJ1-2 TRBV6-5 once TGTGCCAGCAGAAAACAGCCGTATGGCTACACCTTC CASRKQPYGYTF
. TRBJ2-2 TRBV5-3 few TGTGCCAGAAGCCCGGACTCCTCGGGATCCGGCACCGGGGAGCTGTTTTTT CARSPDSSGSGTGELFF
TRBD2 TRBJ2-1 TRBV19 . TGTGCCAGTAGTATTAGCGGGATCCCCAATGAGCAGTTCTTC CASSISGIPNEQFF
TRBD1 TRBJ1-2 TRBV25-1 . TGTGCCAGCAGTGGTTATGGGACAGGGTGGGATGGCTACACCTTC CASSGYGTGWDGYTF
. TRBJ1-5 TRBV4-1 . TGCGCCAGCAGCCAAGGGCTTTCACAGGGCGGACAGCCCCAGCATTTT CASSQGLSQGGQPQHF
. TRBJ2-6 TRBV25-1 . TGTGCCAGCAGTCCCCCAGGGTTTGGGGCCAACGTCCTGACTTTC CASSPPGFGANVLTF
. TRBJ1-5 TRBV15 . TGTGCCACCAGCCGCGAAGGGGGTAGCAATCAGCCCCAGCATTTT CATSREGGSNQPQHF
. TRBJ2-1 TRBV5-1 . TGCGCCAGCAGCTCTAGCTGGAGCTCCTACAATGAGCAGTTCTTC CASSSSWSSYNEQFF
TRBD2 TRBJ2-7 TRBV4-1 few TGCGCCAGCAGTCCCCGGCCGCTACGGGGGGTCAACGAGCAGTACTTC CASSPRPLRGVNEQYF
TRBD2 TRBJ2-3 TRBV7-3 . TGTGCCAGCAGCAGGACTAGCGGGAGAGTCACAGATACGCAGTATTTT CASSRTSGRVTDTQYF
TRBD1 TRBJ1-4 TRBV18 . TGTGCCAGCTCACCATATGGACAGGGTGGTGAAAAACTGTTTTTT CASSPYGQGGEKLFF
. TRBJ1-2 TRBV5-4 . TGTGCCAGCAGCCCTGGAGGGGCCGGGGGGTACTATGGCTACACCTTC CASSPGGAGGYYGYTF
. TRBJ2-2 TRBV7-9 few TGTGCCAGCACCCCCATAGCTAGACCCAGCGGCGGGGAGCTGTTTTTT CASTPIARPSGGELFF
TRBD1 TRBJ2-2 TRBV30 . TGTGCCTGGGACAGGGATGGCGGCGGGGAGCTGTTTTTT CAWDRDGGGELFF
. TRBJ2-5 TRBV15 few TGTGCCACCAGCAGAGATAACCAGGCGCAAGAGACCCAGTACTTC CATSRDNQAQETQYF
. TRBJ2-5 TRBV11-3 . TGTGCCAGCAGAACGACACATACCCAAGAGACCCAGTACTTC CASRTTHTQETQYF
. TRBJ1-3 TRBV9 few TGTGCCAGCAGCGTAGCGGGCTGGGGGGGCTTAACTGGAAACACCATATATTTT CASSVAGWGGLTGNTIYF
. TRBJ1-1 TRBV18 few TGTGCCAGCTCACCACCGAAGGGGGTTGGTTCGACTGAAGCTTTCTTT CASSPPKGVGSTEAFF
TRBD1 TRBJ1-5 TRBV19 few TGTGCCAGTAGTATAGGCCGGGGACAGCCCAATCAGCCCCAGCATTTT CASSIGRGQPNQPQHF
TRBD1 TRBJ1-5 TRBV19 . TGTGCCAGTAGTATAGCTGACAGGGGGAATCAGCCCCAGCATTTT CASSIADRGNQPQHF
. TRBJ2-5 TRBV7-2 . TGTGCCAGCAGCCCCCGACAGGTCCTTCAAGAGACCCAGTACTTC CASSPRQVLQETQYF
. TRBJ2-5 TRBV29-1 few TGCAGCGGAGGGACATCGGAGACCCAGTACTTC CSGGTSETQYF
. TRBJ1-1 TRBV4-3 few TGCGCCAGCAGCCAAGATGTAGAGGGTGTGGGTGAAGCTTTCTTT CASSQDVEGVGEAFF
TRBD1 TRBJ2-3 TRBV7-2 . TGTGCCAGCAGCAAACCCGGGACAGGGGGCTCGTATTTT CASSKPGTGGSYF
TRBD1 TRBJ1-6 TRBV4-3 . TGCGCCAGCAGCCAACAGGACAGGGCCCTGAGCTCCTATAATTCACCCCTCCACTTT CASSQQDRALSSYNSPLHF
TRBD1 TRBJ1-4 TRBV28 . TGTGCCAGCAGTACGCCTCAGGGGGGAACTAATGAAAAACTGTTTTTT CASSTPQGGTNEKLFF
TRBD1 TRBJ2-7 TRBV27 . TGTGCCAGCAGTGTCCGGGACAGGCTCTTCGAGCAGTACTTC CASSVRDRLFEQYF
TRBD2 TRBJ2-5 TRBV5-6 . TGTGCCAGCAGCTTGTTGTTACTAGCGGGGGGCATGGAGACCCAGTACTTC CASSLLLLAGGMETQYF
. TRBJ1-1 TRBV29-1 . TGCAGCCTACGGCCAAAGGGCGGGACTGAAGCTTTCTTT CSLRPKGGTEAFF
. TRBJ2-1 TRBV5-4 . TGTGCCAGCAGCCCTATACCAGGGGCAGGGCCCCATGAGCAGTTCTTC CASSPIPGAGPHEQFF
TRBD2 TRBJ2-3 TRBV5-1 . TGCGCCAGCAGCTTCAGACTAGCGGGAGTGGATACGCAGTATTTT CASSFRLAGVDTQYF
TRBD1 TRBJ1-2 TRBV4-2 . TGTGCCAGCAGCCAAGGGACAGGTTATGGCTACACCTTC CASSQGTGYGYTF
TRBD1 TRBJ1-5 TRBV7-2 . TGTGCCAGCAGCTTAGTCCCGGGACAGTTCAATCAGCCCCAGCATTTT CASSLVPGQFNQPQHF
. TRBJ2-7 TRBV19 . TGTGCCAGTAGTATATTCCAGGGAGGTTTCTACGAGCAGTACTTC CASSIFQGGFYEQYF
. TRBJ2-5 TRBV7-9 . TGTGCCAGCAGCTTAGGTACTGACCAAGAGACCCAGTACTTC CASSLGTDQETQYF
. TRBJ1-2 TRBV28 . TGTGCCAGCAGTCCAGACAGGCTATTGAGCTACACCTTC CASSPDRLLSYTF
. TRBJ1-2 TRBV14 . TGTGCCAGCAGCCAAGTATCGGGGGGCGGCTATGGCTACACCTTC CASSQVSGGGYGYTF
. TRBJ2-7 TRBV4-2 . TGTGCCAGCAGCCGAGCAGGCCGCCAGGACGAGCAGTACTTC CASSRAGRQDEQYF
. TRBJ2-5 TRBV10-2 . TGCGCCAGCAGTGATGCAGCAGGATTAGAGACCCAGTACTTC CASSDAAGLETQYF
TRBD2 TRBJ2-1 TRBV6-5 . TGTGCCAGCAGTTACAGCCGGGGAGGGACCTACAATGAGCAGTTCTTC CASSYSRGGTYNEQFF
. TRBJ1-4 TRBV10-2 . TGCGCCAGCAGTGAGTCGGCCGGGAGCGAAAAACTGTTTTTT CASSESAGSEKLFF
TRBD1 TRBJ2-6 TRBV7-6 . TGTGCCAGCAGCCCGGGACAGGGCAACTCTGGGGCCAACGTCCTGACTTTC CASSPGQGNSGANVLTF
. TRBJ1-5 TRBV2 . TGTGCCAGCAGAGCGGTCAATCAGCCCCAGCATTTT CASRAVNQPQHF
. TRBJ1-1 TRBV5-1 . TGCGCCAGCAGCTTGCTATCACAGGGAAGAGCTGAAGCTTTCTTT CASSLLSQGRAEAFF
. TRBJ2-5 TRBV9 . TGTGCCAGCAGCGTAGACAGGTCTGAGACCCAGTACTTC CASSVDRSETQYF
. TRBJ2-1 TRBV18 . TGTGCCAGCGGCGGGGTCTCCTCCTACAATGAGCAGTTCTTC CASGGVSSYNEQFF
. TRBJ1-5 TRBV29-1 . TGCAGCGTTGTGGGAGGGGTAGGTCAGCCCCAGCATTTT CSVVGGVGQPQHF